This TCR beta chain was captured in a study of T cell responses to AZD1222 COVID-19 vaccine (dated by TCRdb to about 2021). With respect to the entire study: AZD1222 recipients whose second dose came at about 4 weeks and those whose second dose came at about 12 weeks were combined into one group, since spike-specific TCR depth and breadth did not differ between the two schedules. Enrollment into the trials was organized by age into subgroups of 18-55, 56-69 and 70-plus years, and those subgroups contained roughly 150, 30 and 60 TCR-sequenced participants, respectively. A total of just over 230 trial participants underwent TCR sequencing, of whom 207 had received two doses of AZD1222 and approximately 25 had received two doses of the MenACWY control vaccine.

Explained via the paper, the time point label denotes: baseline before first vaccination. The vaccinee samples were drawn from two UK trials, COV001 and COV002, one of which was a single-blind randomized controlled phase 2/3 trial testing AZD1222 (ChAdOx1 nCoV-19) in healthy adults. For TCRbeta chain sequencing, PBMC samples from trial participants were taken at day 0 and at day 28 after the second dose. This clone came up a few times. No cognate antigen has been identified for it. No base quality information exists; no much larger clone differs at one position. The CDR3 regions of human TCRbeta chains were analyzed by immunosequencing. The authors processed their data as follows. TCRs in the repertoires were matched against a reference library of SARS-CoV-2-specific TCRs that had been generated with the MIRA antigen-specificity platform. Breadth meant the fraction of unique TCRs that were SARS-CoV-2-associated, whereas depth meant the fraction of total T cells that were SARS-CoV-2-associated. Using the MIRA data, each spike-specific TCR was assigned both to the spike region to which the TCR was reactive and to a CD4 or CD8 class. Log10-transformed breadth and depth values were compared by one-way ANOVA with Sidak's multiple comparisons tests. Entries here come from immuneACCESS through TCRdb and include only in-frame sequences with V and J called. Some clones fail to appear in such tables; in the studies checked, an unresolved V gene covers under half of the shortfall, and the cause of the remainder is unknown. The V and J calls and clone size come from that table; D and trimming were worked out from the DNA. The sample records tens of thousands of clones, 80% to 85% of which are singletons. The top ten clonotypes cover around 10% of the sample.

V and J are truncated by 4 bases and 4 bases respectively, leaving an intervening sequence of 19 bases. The CDR1 and CDR2 encoded by the germline V gene are SNHLY and FYNNEI. The CDR3 numbers 16 residues from cysteine through phenylalanine. Only CDR3 DNA remains: 48 bases, in frame from the first base. The paper's findings and limits, for the study overall: In the small 56-69-year group, the increase in depth fell short of significance, most likely because of low power. Because no day 14 peak-response samples were available, the repertoires could be characterized only after the peak T cell response. Participants were mostly white British and included more females than males, and it was suggested by the authors that clonal diversity may have been underestimated. Reportedly, close to half of the unique spike-specific TCRs recognized epitopes lying outside the regions that are mutated in the B.1.351 and B.1.1.7 variants. Vaccine-associated CD4 TCRs spanned the whole spike protein, with dominant responses in regions 160-218 and 743-854. After two AZD1222 doses, both the breadth and the depth of spike-specific TCRs were significantly higher than at day 0 and than in MenACWY recipients. Conclusions about previously exposed vaccinees are limited, since just five or six AZD1222 recipients were seropositive for SARS-CoV-2 at baseline.

The sequenced sample was peripheral blood, obtained on day 0 of AZD1222 vaccination. The receptor's source is an adult in good health. The rearranged segments are TRBV2 and TRBJ1-1; TRBD1 might be the D gene, on 6 matching bases. The bases are TGTGCCAGCAGTGGAGTAGGACAGTCGAGTGGCACTGAAGCTTTCTTT. Translated, it reads CASSGVGQSSGTEAFF.